This entry lists 22 T cell receptor beta chains sequenced from one sample in a study of CD8 T cells in ankylosing spondylitis. TCRdb processed the 5' RACE reads anew with MiXCR; each CDR3 protein has one entry. Of approximately 25,000 distinct CDR3 sequences listed, 2% to 3% are singletons. Sequencing was carried out using blood, either unsorted or a sorted T cell fraction (not recorded which). These receptors all come from a female donor with ankylosing spondylitis or in good health (not recorded which).

This clonotype appeared many times. The J gene is TRBJ2-7, the V gene TRBV9, with a tentative D call TRBD1 (5 bases). Germline V gene data show CDR1 as SGDLS and CDR2 as YYNGEE. Trimming shortened V by 4 bases and J by 0 bases, and 26 bases separated the two germline ends. The CDR3 covers 19 residues. In DNA form, the CDR3 reads TGTGCCAGCAGCCCCCACAGGTGGACAAAAACTGGTAGCTCCTACGAGCAGTACTTC. This translates into CASSPHRWTKTGSSYEQYF.

There are many counts of this clonotype. This chain links TRBV9 with TRBJ2-3; no firm D call. Germline lookup yields CDR1 SGDLS and CDR2 YYNGEE. The V end was cut by 1 base, the J end by 5 bases, with 14 bases between. The CDR3 covers 15 residues. CDR3 region: CASSVLDRVEDTQYF. Here the CDR3 DNA reads TGTGCCAGCAGCGTACTTGATAGGGTTGAAGATACGCAGTATTTT.

Ten or more counts support this clonotype. The rearrangement uses TRBV9 and TRBJ2-2; maybe TRBD2 (6 bases). V was shortened by 3 bases and J by 0 bases, with 9 bases between the two germline ends. CDR1 is SGDLS and CDR2 is YYNGEE in the germline V gene. The CDR3 extends over 15 amino acids. The DNA of the CDR3 is TGTGCCAGCAGCGGCCGGGACTCGAACACCGGGGAGCTGTTTTTT. Translation gives CASSGRDSNTGELFF. The whole variable domain, remainder taken from reference TRBV9 and TRBJ2-2, is DSGVTQTPKHLITATGQRVTLRCSPRSGDLSVYWYQQSLDQGLQFLIQYYNGEERAKGNILERFSAQQFPDLHSELNLSSLELGDSALYFCASSGRDSNTGELFFGEGSRLTVL.

This clonotype was seen ten or more times. V and J are TRBV9 and TRBJ1-3; tentative D call: TRBD1 (6 bases). Germline V gene data show CDR1 as SGDLS and CDR2 as YYNGEE. V gave up 4 bases and J gave up 0 bases, with 17 bases separating them. The CDR3 has 17 residues. This CDR3 reads CASSPERGAFSGNTIYF. CDR3 DNA: TGTGCCAGCAGCCCAGAGCGGGGGGCTTTCTCTGGAAACACCATATATTTT. The variable domain in full, completed from reference TRBV9 and TRBJ1-3, reads DSGVTQTPKHLITATGQRVTLRCSPRSGDLSVYWYQQSLDQGLQFLIQYYNGEERAKGNILERFSAQQFPDLHSELNLSSLELGDSALYFCASSPERGAFSGNTIYFGEGSWLTVV.

In this sample, this clonotype is medium-sized (0.01 to 0.1%). This chain connects TRBV9 to TRBJ2-1, with 9 bases lining up with TRBD2. CDR3 length: 15 amino acids. Trimming took 3 bases from V and 6 from J; bases not matched to a gene: 7. Germline V CDR1 and CDR2: SGDLS, YYNGEE. The CDR3 loop reads CASSALAGSANEQFF. In DNA, the CDR3 is TGTGCCAGCAGCGCGCTAGCGGGGAGCGCCAATGAGCAGTTCTTC.

This clonotype was counted many times. The V call is TRBV9, the J call TRBJ2-3; a weak D match, TRBD2 (7 bases). V was cut by 4 bases and J by 1 base, with 16 bases left in between. CDR1 is SGDLS and CDR2 is YYNGEE in the germline V gene. CDR3 length: 16 residues. The CDR3 spells CASSPRGGGGTDTQYF. In DNA, the CDR3 is TGTGCCAGCAGCCCCAGAGGGGGAGGGGGCACAGATACGCAGTATTTT.

This clonotype showed up many times. The V and J genes are TRBV9 and TRBJ2-3, with 8 bases aligning to TRBD1. With 4 bases clipped from V and 5 bases from J, the junction kept 9 bases outside the gene matches. This CDR3 contains 15 residues. Germline V lookup: CDR1 SGDLS, CDR2 YYNGEE. Here the CDR3 DNA reads TGTGCCAGCAGCCTCGACAGGGGCGCCGGAGATACGCAGTATTTT. As protein: CASSLDRGAGDTQYF.

In this sample, this clonotype turned up many times. Likely a read error: the CDR3 ends without its conserved phenylalanine or tryptophan. This chain uses TRBV9 with TRBJ1-5; D not certain. Germline V gene lookup returns CDR1 SGDLS and CDR2 YYNGEE. This CDR3 is 14 amino acids long. V lost 0 bases, J lost 9 bases, and 13 bases lay in between. DNA for the CDR3: TGTGCCAGCAGCGTAGGTGGAGTCCAAGGGCCCCAGCATTCT. Protein: CASSVGGVQGPQHS.

At least ten counts were recorded for this clonotype. V gene TRBV9 combines with J gene TRBJ2-1; 8 positions agree with TRBD2. The V segment lost 4 bases and the J segment 0 bases; nucleotides outside the gene matches: 9. Germline CDR1 is SGDLS and CDR2 is YYNGEE. The CDR3 is made up of 17 amino acids. The CDR3 sequence is CASSPHAGTSSYNEQFF. CDR3 DNA: TGTGCCAGCAGCCCCCATGCCGGGACTAGCTCCTACAATGAGCAGTTCTTC.

The table lists this clonotype with many counts. This sequence joins TRBV9 and TRBJ2-7; D ambiguous. The V end lost 0 bases, the J end lost 3 bases, and 10 bases lay between the germline ends. Germline V gives CDR1 SGDLS, CDR2 YYNGEE. This CDR3 spans 14 amino acids. CDR3 DNA sequence: TGTGCCAGCAGCGTAGGGGAAGCTAGCTACGAGCAGTACTTC. Translating it yields CASSVGEASYEQYF.

This clonotype was found many times. The chain joins TRBV9 to TRBJ2-1, with a tentative D call TRBD2 (5 bases). The CDR3 is 12 residues long. V was shortened by 4 bases and J by 9 bases, with 11 bases between the two germline ends. Germline CDR1 is SGDLS and CDR2 is YYNGEE. CDR3 sequence (DNA): TGTGCCAGCAGCCCAGGACTTGGTGAGCAGTTCTTC. Amino acids: CASSPGLGEQFF. Together with reference TRBV9 and TRBJ2-1, the CDR3 gives the full variable domain: DSGVTQTPKHLITATGQRVTLRCSPRSGDLSVYWYQQSLDQGLQFLIQYYNGEERAKGNILERFSAQQFPDLHSELNLSSLELGDSALYFCASSPGLGEQFFGPGTRLTVL.

By sample fraction, this clonotype is medium-sized. The V call is TRBV9, the J call TRBJ2-1, with D unresolved. This CDR3 is built from 14 residues. Germline-derived CDR1 and CDR2 are SGDLS and YYNGEE. The V and J ends lost 2 bases and 0 bases respectively, with 6 bases between them. CDR3 region: CASSVRSSYNEQFF. The DNA of the CDR3 is TGTGCCAGCAGCGTGCGGAGCTCCTACAATGAGCAGTTCTTC.

This clonotype has ten or more counts. V usage is TRBV9 and J usage is TRBJ1-1; D not resolved. This CDR3 has 17 residues. The germline gives CDR1 SGDLS, CDR2 YYNGEE. V lost 2 bases to trimming and J lost 1 base, with 18 bases between them. The CDR3 nucleotides are TGTGCCAGCAGCGTTTACAACCGACCCCGGGAGAACACTGAAGCTTTCTTT. Its translation is CASSVYNRPRENTEAFF.

This clonotype showed up many times. The J gene is TRBJ2-4, the V gene TRBV9; a weak D match, TRBD2 (7 bases). The CDR3 runs to 15 residues. CDR1 and CDR2 from the germline V gene are SGDLS and YYNGEE. Deletions cut 3 bases from V and 8 bases from J, with 18 bases between. The CDR3 DNA reads as TGTGCCAGCAGCGCGAGCGGTGGGGAGGGGGACATTCAGTACTTC. Translating gives CASSASGGEGDIQYF. Supplemented by reference TRBV9 and TRBJ2-4, the full variable domain reads DSGVTQTPKHLITATGQRVTLRCSPRSGDLSVYWYQQSLDQGLQFLIQYYNGEERAKGNILERFSAQQFPDLHSELNLSSLELGDSALYFCASSASGGEGDIQYFGAGTRLSVL.

This clonotype was seen ten or more times. The chain uses TRBV9 and TRBJ2-1, with D perhaps matching TRBD1 (8 bases). Per the germline V gene, CDR1 is SGDLS and CDR2 is YYNGEE. V was pared by 4 bases and J by 4 bases, with 21 bases between. CDR3 length: 17 amino acids. Written as DNA, the CDR3 is TGTGCCAGCAGCCAAGGACAGGGCCAGGGGGGGTACAATGAGCAGTTCTTC. It specifies CASSQGQGQGGYNEQFF.

This clonotype is medium-sized (0.01 to 0.1%) in the sample. The rearrangement links TRBV9 to TRBJ2-7; 10 nucleotides align to TRBD2. This CDR3 comprises 16 residues. In germline, CDR1 is SGDLS, CDR2 YYNGEE. The trim removed 4 bases at V and 7 bases at J, leaving 14 bases unmatched. CDR3 in DNA: TGTGCCAGCAGCTCTTTGACCGGGACTAGCGTGGGAGAGCAGTACTTC. It encodes CASSSLTGTSVGEQYF.

This clonotype ranks as medium-sized. This rearrangement joins TRBV9 to TRBJ2-2; D unclear. V dropped 3 bases and J dropped 3 bases, with 18 bases sitting between them. The germline V gene encodes CDR1 SGDLS and CDR2 YYNGEE. CDR3 length: 17 amino acids. In nucleotides, the CDR3 is TGTGCCAGCAGCGCCCAACATTTGCCTGACGACACCGGGGAGCTGTTTTTT. Translated: CASSAQHLPDDTGELFF.

This clonotype appeared many times. CDR3 residues: CASSLPESGDYTDTQYF. DNA of the CDR3: TGTGCCAGCAGCCTCCCGGAGAGCGGGGATTACACAGATACGCAGTATTTT. V usage is TRBV9 and J usage is TRBJ2-3; 7 nucleotides match TRBD2. CDR1 is SGDLS and CDR2 is YYNGEE in the germline V gene. The CDR3 consists of 17 residues. V lost 4 bases, J lost 2 bases, and 13 bases stayed unmatched.

This clonotype showed up many times. The V and J genes are TRBV9 and TRBJ1-2; unclear D gene. The CDR3 is made up of 14 amino acids. V shed 3 bases and J shed 4 bases, with 13 bases lying between them. The germline CDR1 and CDR2 sequences are SGDLS and YYNGEE. The chain's CDR3 is CASSAVDFGYGYTF. In DNA, the CDR3 is TGTGCCAGCAGCGCAGTGGATTTTGGCTATGGCTACACCTTC.

This clonotype was counted ten times or more. The J gene is TRBJ2-2, the V gene TRBV9, with 9 bases fitting TRBD2. The germline V gene encodes CDR1 SGDLS and CDR2 YYNGEE. The CDR3 loop spans 17 amino acids. V lost 4 bases to trimming and J lost 4 bases; unmatched junction nucleotides: 11. The CDR3, as DNA: TGTGCCAGCAGCCCCTTGGCGGGAGGGCCGGTCACCGGGGAGCTGTTTTTT. Encoded protein: CASSPLAGGPVTGELFF. Looking up the rest from reference TRBV9 and TRBJ2-2 gives the full variable domain: DSGVTQTPKHLITATGQRVTLRCSPRSGDLSVYWYQQSLDQGLQFLIQYYNGEERAKGNILERFSAQQFPDLHSELNLSSLELGDSALYFCASSPLAGGPVTGELFFGEGSRLTVL.

This clonotype occurred many times. V gene TRBV9 combines with J gene TRBJ2-3; 8 nucleotides line up with TRBD2. Germline V gives CDR1 SGDLS, CDR2 YYNGEE. V trimming: 6 bases; J trimming: 2 bases; junction bases outside the gene matches: 11. This CDR3 contains 16 residues. The CDR3 DNA reads as TGTGCCAGCACCCCCGCGGGACTAGAGATCACAGATACGCAGTATTTT. Residues: CASTPAGLEITDTQYF.

About this clonotype itself: A read error is possible here, since a much larger clone lies one base away. The chain links TRBV9 to TRBJ1-1; D gene uncertain. The germline V and J ends were trimmed by 1 base and 5 bases, with 18 bases remaining between them. The CDR3 sequence is 16 residues long. Per the germline V gene, CDR1 is SGDLS and CDR2 is YYNGEE. The CDR3 DNA reads TGTGCCAGCAGCGTAACCAGCTCCGCGACCCTAACTGAAGCTTTCTTT. This sequence encodes CASSVTSSATLTEAFF.